A selection of T cell receptor beta chains follows, all from one sample in a study of blood T cell repertoires in COVID-19. Data came from immunoSEQ multiplex PCR; TCRdb stores just in-frame clones and leaves some out. The sample lists some 210,000 clones; 84% were seen once. Sequenced input: peripheral blood. The source is a woman between 45 and 65 years old with active or convalescent COVID-19. Both conserved end residues are part of each CDR3. The order of the fields is V gene, CDR3 length, J gene, CDR3 protein.

V: TRBV21-1
length: 15
J: TRBJ2-7
CDR3: CASSKGIAGGREQYF

V: TRBV29-1
length: 11
J: TRBJ1-2
CDR3: CSVGDAYGYTF

V: TRBV2
length: 14
J: TRBJ1-5
CDR3: CASSPTGGNQPQHF

V: TRBV19
length: 15
J: TRBJ2-1
CDR3: CASSIDFRGANEQFF

V: TRBV11-2
length: 16
J: TRBJ2-5
CDR3: CASSLGGLAGGETQYF

V: TRBV24-1
length: 18
J: TRBJ2-6
CDR3: CATSETSGGASGANVLTF

V: TRBV2
length: 12
J: TRBJ1-1
CDR3: CASSRGRTEAFF

V: TRBV28
length: 14
J: TRBJ1-2
CDR3: CASTQQGTNYGYTF

V: TRBV24-1
length: 14
J: TRBJ1-3
CDR3: CATSDPGAGNTIYF

V: TRBV5-5
length: 15
J: TRBJ1-3
CDR3: CASSLISGAGNTIYF

V: TRBV19
length: 15
J: TRBJ2-1
CDR3: CASKDDREVVNEQFF

V: TRBV19
length: 12
J: TRBJ1-5
CDR3: CASTDRNQPQHF

V: TRBV4-2
length: 16
J: TRBJ2-7
CDR3: CASSQGTGSPTFEQYF

V: TRBV2
length: 13
J: TRBJ2-5
CDR3: CASNQQGRETQYF

V: TRBV6-4
length: 14
J: TRBJ1-2
CDR3: CASSSTGGRNGYTF

V: TRBV19
length: 16
J: TRBJ1-5
CDR3: CASLQQGGGRNQPQHF

V: TRBV5-4
length: 14
J: TRBJ1-4
CDR3: CASSPGQGDEKLFF

V: TRBV21-1
length: 19
J: TRBJ1-2
CDR3: CASSKNPRVLCGPPYGYTF

V: TRBV7-2
length: 16
J: TRBJ2-3
CDR3: CASSPASGRRGDTQYF

V: TRBV11-2
length: 13
J: TRBJ2-5
CDR3: CASSLSGKETQYF

V: TRBV5-6
length: 16
J: TRBJ2-5
CDR3: CASSLDGLAPQETQYF

V: TRBV2
length: 15
J: TRBJ1-1
CDR3: CASSERQGSVTEAFF

V: TRBV28
length: 14
J: TRBJ1-1
CDR3: CASSLSGKRTEAFF

V: TRBV12-3/TRBV12-4
length: 13
J: TRBJ2-5
CDR3: CASSRTPAETQYF

V: TRBV30
length: 10
J: TRBJ2-7
CDR3: CAPLGSEQYF

V: TRBV5-1
length: 15
J: TRBJ2-2
CDR3: CASSKADANTGELFF

V: TRBV18
length: 14
J: TRBJ2-7
CDR3: CASSPREGSGEQYF